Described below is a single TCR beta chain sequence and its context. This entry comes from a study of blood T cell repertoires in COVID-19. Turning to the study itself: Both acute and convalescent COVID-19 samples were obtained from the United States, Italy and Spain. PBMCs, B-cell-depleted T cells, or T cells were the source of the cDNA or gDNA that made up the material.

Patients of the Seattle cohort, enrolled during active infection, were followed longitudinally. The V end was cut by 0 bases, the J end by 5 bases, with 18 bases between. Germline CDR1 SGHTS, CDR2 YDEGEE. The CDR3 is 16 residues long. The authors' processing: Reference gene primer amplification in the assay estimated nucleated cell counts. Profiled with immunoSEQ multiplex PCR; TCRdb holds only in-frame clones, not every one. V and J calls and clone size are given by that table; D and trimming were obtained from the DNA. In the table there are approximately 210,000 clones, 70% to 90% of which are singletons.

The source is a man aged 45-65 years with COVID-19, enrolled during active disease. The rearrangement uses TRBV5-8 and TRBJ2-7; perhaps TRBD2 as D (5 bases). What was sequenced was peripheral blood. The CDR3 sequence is CASSLGAWLVRDEQYF. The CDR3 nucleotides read TGTGCCAGCAGCTTGGGGGCGTGGTTGGTGCGGGACGAGCAGTACTTC.